Listed below are T cell receptor beta chains from one sample, sequenced in a study of T cells in Graves' hyperthyroidism and ophthalmopathy. TCRdb reprocessed the multiplex PCR reads with MiXCR, giving one entry per CDR3 protein. This table holds 700,000 or so distinct CDR3 sequences, about a sixth found once. The sequenced sample was blood. These receptors all come from a man aged 18-30 years with Graves' hyperthyroidism. Each CDR3 is given with its conserved first and last residue. D genes are given only for firm matches. Some rows have no size entry. The others give once, few or many, or a class for an expanded clone.

length	V	D	J	size	CDR3	DNA
17	TRBV7-9	TRBD1	TRBJ2-1	-	CASSSRGGSSSYNEQFF	TGTGCCAGCAGCTCTCGAGGGGGCTCCAGCTCCTACAATGAGCAGTTCTTC
13	TRBV6-1	-	TRBJ2-3	many	CASSEVAEDTQYF	TGTGCCAGCAGTGAAGTGGCAGAAGATACGCAGTATTTT
17	TRBV7-9	-	TRBJ2-2	few	CASSLSGQGKNTGELFF	TGTGCCAGCAGCTTATCAGGCCAGGGAAAGAACACCGGGGAGCTGTTTTTT
13	TRBV11-2	-	TRBJ1-6	many	CASSLGRHSPLHF	TGTGCCAGCAGCTTGGGGAGGCACTCACCCCTCCACTTT
18	TRBV4-2	TRBD2	TRBJ2-3	-	CASSQDPRLAGYTDTQYF	TGTGCCAGCAGCCAAGATCCCCGACTAGCGGGGTACACAGATACGCAGTATTTT
14	TRBV6-1	TRBD1	TRBJ2-1	-	CASSHGTGYNEQFF	TGTGCCAGCAGCCACGGGACAGGCTACAATGAGCAGTTCTTC
12	TRBV20-1	-	TRBJ2-7	-	CSAGTRSYEQYF	TGCAGTGCTGGGACCCGATCCTACGAGCAGTACTTC
10	TRBV7-9	-	TRBJ2-1	many	CASSRDEQFF	TGTGCCAGCAGCCGGGATGAGCAGTTCTTC
12	TRBV3-1	-	TRBJ1-1	many	CAVQGVGPKAFF	TGTGCCGTACAGGGAGTTGGTCCTAAAGCTTTCTTT
15	TRBV3-1	-	TRBJ2-5	many	CASSPPGRYQETQYF	TGTGCCAGCAGCCCGCCGGGACGGTACCAAGAGACCCAGTACTTC
14	TRBV29-1	TRBD1	TRBJ2-3	-	CSVEPGGGTDTQYF	TGCAGCGTTGAACCAGGGGGCGGCACAGATACGCAGTATTTT
12	TRBV30	TRBD2	TRBJ2-7	-	CAWSVSGGKQYF	TGTGCCTGGAGTGTTTCGGGGGGGAAGCAGTACTTC
12	TRBV9	-	TRBJ2-1	-	CASSAGHNEQFF	TGTGCCAGCAGCGCAGGACACAATGAGCAGTTCTTC
15	TRBV19	-	TRBJ2-1	-	CASMEAGRGYNEQFF	TGTGCCAGTATGGAAGCGGGAAGGGGGTACAATGAGCAGTTCTTC
14	TRBV2	-	TRBJ1-1	many	CASSVRERSTEAFF	TGTGCCAGCAGCGTCCGGGAACGCAGCACTGAAGCTTTCTTT
14	TRBV28	-	TRBJ2-7	-	CASNQLGESYEQYF	TGTGCCAGCAACCAATTAGGAGAATCCTACGAGCAGTACTTC
15	TRBV5-1	-	TRBJ2-2	few	CASSLAQANTGELFF	TGCGCCAGCAGCTTGGCACAGGCGAACACCGGGGAGCTGTTTTTT
15	TRBV5-1	-	TRBJ2-5	once	CASSTWTGPGGTQYF	TGTGCCAGCAGCACTTGGACAGGGCCGGGGGGGACCCAGTACTTC
18	TRBV19	-	TRBJ1-5	few	CASSMVGVGGGWVQPQHF	TGTGCCAGTAGTATGGTGGGGGTGGGGGGCGGGTGGGTTCAGCCCCAGCATTTT
16	TRBV7-8	-	TRBJ2-3	-	CASSPISQGRTDTQYF	TGTGCCAGCAGCCCCATAAGCCAGGGGAGGACAGATACGCAGTATTTT
12	TRBV30	-	TRBJ2-7	-	CAWSPQAYEQYF	TGTGCCTGGAGCCCACAGGCCTACGAGCAGTACTTC
13	TRBV28	TRBD2	TRBJ2-5	-	CASRWSGVGAQYF	TGTGCCAGCAGATGGAGCGGGGTGGGGGCCCAGTACTTC
16	TRBV19	TRBD1	TRBJ1-5	-	CASSQFWTGGNQPQHF	TGTGCCAGTAGTCAGTTCTGGACAGGGGGAAATCAGCCCCAGCATTTT
15	TRBV5-5	-	TRBJ1-5	-	CASSSEQWENQPQHF	TGTGCCAGCAGCTCCGAACAGTGGGAGAATCAGCCCCAGCATTTT
12	TRBV30	-	TRBJ1-1	many	CAWRARRAEAFF	TGTGCCTGGAGGGCCAGACGAGCTGAAGCTTTCTTT
15	TRBV20-1	-	TRBJ1-5	few	CSATGTGYSNQPQHF	TGCAGTGCCACTGGGACGGGTTATAGCAATCAGCCCCAGCATTTT
18	TRBV3-1	TRBD2	TRBJ2-3	few	CASTTPGWTSGKEDTQYF	TGTGCCAGCACCACACCCGGTTGGACTAGCGGGAAAGAAGATACGCAGTATTTT
13	TRBV7-9	-	TRBJ1-2	-	CASSLNKNYGYTF	TGTGCCAGCAGCCTGAACAAGAACTATGGCTACACCTTC
13	TRBV7-9	TRBD1	TRBJ1-1	-	CASSLDTGAEAFF	TGTGCCAGCAGCTTAGATACAGGGGCCGAAGCTTTCTTT
16	TRBV28	TRBD2	TRBJ2-1	-	CASSLPGTSGIDEQFF	TGTGCCAGCAGTTTGCCGGGGACTAGCGGGATCGATGAGCAGTTCTTC
15	TRBV12-3/TRBV12-4	TRBD2	TRBJ2-7	few	CASSGRLAGSYEQYF	TGTGCCAGCAGTGGGAGACTAGCGGGAAGTTACGAGCAGTACTTC
14	TRBV11-3	-	TRBJ2-7	few	CASSLDGPSYEQYF	TGTGCCAGCAGCTTAGATGGGCCGTCCTACGAGCAGTACTTC
16	TRBV7-2	-	TRBJ2-1	many	CASSLAPLGSYNEQFF	TGTGCCAGCAGCTTAGCGCCCTTAGGGTCCTACAATGAGCAGTTCTTC
13	TRBV30	-	TRBJ2-5	many	CAWSGVGRETQYF	TGTGCCTGGAGTGGAGTTGGAAGGGAGACCCAGTACTTC
15	TRBV5-5	-	TRBJ2-2	-	CASRRLGGGTGELFF	TGTGCCAGCCGGCGGCTAGGGGGTGGCACCGGGGAGCTGTTTTTT
14	TRBV29-1	-	TRBJ1-4	-	CSVGGSGGIEKLFF	TGCAGCGTCGGGGGCAGTGGGGGGATCGAAAAACTGTTTTTT
12	TRBV2	-	TRBJ2-1	-	CASSDVVPEQFF	TGTGCCAGCAGTGACGTAGTGCCTGAGCAGTTCTTC
16	TRBV29-1	-	TRBJ2-5	-	CSVEDLQAGSQETQYF	TGCAGCGTTGAAGATCTTCAGGCAGGGAGCCAAGAGACCCAGTACTTC
18	TRBV7-6	TRBD2	TRBJ2-3	few	CASSTGLAGDRETDTQYF	TGTGCCAGCAGCACCGGACTAGCGGGAGACCGGGAGACAGATACGCAGTATTTT
15	TRBV4-1	-	TRBJ1-2	few	CASSQGEGQDYGYTF	TGCGCCAGCAGCCAAGGGGAGGGGCAGGACTATGGCTACACCTTC
13	TRBV29-1	-	TRBJ1-1	few	CSVKFWPNTEAFF	TGCAGCGTTAAGTTTTGGCCGAACACTGAAGCTTTCTTT
14	TRBV20-1	TRBD2	TRBJ2-1	few	CSAWTSGSLNEQFF	TGCAGTGCCTGGACTAGCGGGAGTTTAAATGAGCAGTTCTTC
17	TRBV27	-	TRBJ1-5	few	CASSLRQDRYSNQPQHF	TGTGCCAGCAGTTTACGGCAGGATCGATATAGCAATCAGCCCCAGCATTTT